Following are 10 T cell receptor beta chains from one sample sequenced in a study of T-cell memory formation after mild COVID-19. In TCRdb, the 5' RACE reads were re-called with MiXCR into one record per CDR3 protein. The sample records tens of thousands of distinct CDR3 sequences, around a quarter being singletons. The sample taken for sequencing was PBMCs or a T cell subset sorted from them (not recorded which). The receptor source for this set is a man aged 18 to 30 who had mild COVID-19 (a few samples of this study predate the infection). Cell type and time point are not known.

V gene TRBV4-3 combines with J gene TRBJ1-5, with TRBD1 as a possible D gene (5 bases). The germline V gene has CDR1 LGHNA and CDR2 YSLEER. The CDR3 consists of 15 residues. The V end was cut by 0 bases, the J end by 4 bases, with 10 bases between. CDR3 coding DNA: TGCGCCAGCAGCCAAGATGGGACCAAGAATCAGCCCCAGCATTTT. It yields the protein CASSQDGTKNQPQHF.

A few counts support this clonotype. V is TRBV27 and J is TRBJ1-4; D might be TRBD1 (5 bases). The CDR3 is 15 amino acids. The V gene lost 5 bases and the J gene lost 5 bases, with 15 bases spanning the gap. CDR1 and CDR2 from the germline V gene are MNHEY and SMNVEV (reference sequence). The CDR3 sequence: CASSQDPGANEKLFF. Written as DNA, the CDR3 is TGTGCCAGCAGTCAGGACCCCGGGGCAAATGAAAAACTGTTTTTT.

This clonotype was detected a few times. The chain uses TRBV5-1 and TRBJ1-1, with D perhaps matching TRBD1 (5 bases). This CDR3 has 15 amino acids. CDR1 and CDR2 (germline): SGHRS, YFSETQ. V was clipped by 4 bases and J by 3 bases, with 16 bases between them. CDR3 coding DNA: TGCGCCAGCAGCCACCGGGGCCCGACGCACACTGAAGCTTTCTTT. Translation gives CASSHRGPTHTEAFF.

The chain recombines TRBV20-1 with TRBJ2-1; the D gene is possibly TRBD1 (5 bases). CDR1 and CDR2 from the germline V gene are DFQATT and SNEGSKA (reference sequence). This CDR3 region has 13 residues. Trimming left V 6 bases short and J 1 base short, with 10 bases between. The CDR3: CSATRVSYNEQFF. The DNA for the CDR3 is TGCAGTGCAACCAGGGTTTCCTACAATGAGCAGTTCTTC.

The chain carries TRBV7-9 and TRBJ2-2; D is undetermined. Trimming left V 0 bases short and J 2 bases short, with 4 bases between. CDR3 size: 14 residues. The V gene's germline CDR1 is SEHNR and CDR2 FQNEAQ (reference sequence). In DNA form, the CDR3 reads TGTGCCAGCAGCTTAGCACCAAACACCGGGGAGCTGTTTTTT. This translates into CASSLAPNTGELFF.

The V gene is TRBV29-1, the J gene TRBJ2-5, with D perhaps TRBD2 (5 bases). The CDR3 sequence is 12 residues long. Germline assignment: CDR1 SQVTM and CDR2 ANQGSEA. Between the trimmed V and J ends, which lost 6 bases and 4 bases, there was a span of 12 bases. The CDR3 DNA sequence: TGCAGCGTCCCCGGACTCCCAGAGACCCAGTACTTC. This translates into CSVPGLPETQYF.

CDR3 in amino acids: CASSLTSGGPEGADTQYF. CDR3 DNA: TGTGCCAGCAGCTTGACTAGCGGGGGGCCGGAGGGCGCAGATACGCAGTATTTT. This sequence joins TRBV27 and TRBJ2-3; the match to TRBD2 covers 13 bases. Germline values: CDR1 MNHEY, CDR2 SMNVEV (reference sequence). The CDR3 is made up of 18 amino acids. The V and J ends lost 6 bases and 4 bases, in that order; junction bases with no gene match: 13.

CDR3 nucleotide sequence: TGTGCCAGCAGCTTAAGTGGGGCCCAGTTGGATACGCAGTATTTT. Translating gives CASSLSGAQLDTQYF. The chain combines TRBV7-3 with TRBJ2-3, with D possibly TRBD1 on 5 matching bases. CDR3 length equals 15 residues. The germline V gene has CDR1 SGHTA and CDR2 FQGTGA. Trimming removed 1 base at V and 6 bases at J, with 14 bases between.

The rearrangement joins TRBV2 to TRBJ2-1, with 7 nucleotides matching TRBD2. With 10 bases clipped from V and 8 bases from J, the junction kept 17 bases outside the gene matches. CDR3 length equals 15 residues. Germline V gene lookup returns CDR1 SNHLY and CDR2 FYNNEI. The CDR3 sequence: CANLIGRGGGYEQFF. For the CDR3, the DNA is TGTGCCAACCTGATAGGGCGCGGGGGAGGCTATGAGCAGTTCTTC.

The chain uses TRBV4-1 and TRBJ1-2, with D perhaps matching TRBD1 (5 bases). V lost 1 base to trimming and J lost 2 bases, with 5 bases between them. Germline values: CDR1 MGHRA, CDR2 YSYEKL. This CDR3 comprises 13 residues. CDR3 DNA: TGCGCCAGCAGCCAAGGGGGGAACTATGGCTACACCTTC. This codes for CASSQGGNYGYTF.